This T cell receptor (beta chain) was sequenced in a study of blood T cell repertoires in COVID-19. The overall study: T cells, B-cell-depleted T cells, or PBMCs supplied cDNA or gDNA.

Original data processing: For nucleated cells, counts were estimated from reference gene primer amplification. Produced via immunoSEQ multiplex PCR; TCRdb's table is partial and in-frame only. Clone size and the V and J calls come from that table; the DNA yielded D and trimming. This sample yields around 260,000 clones, of which about 88% are seen a single time; around 3.6% belongs to the top ten. In germline, CDR1 is SGHDT, CDR2 YYEEEE. This CDR3 is built from 14 residues. V dropped 4 bases and J dropped 11; count of bases not matched to a gene: 9. Sequencing used peripheral blood. This sequence originates from a man aged 18 to 30 with active or convalescent COVID-19. The chain employs TRBV5-6 and TRBJ1-6; 7 nucleotides line up with TRBD1. The chain's CDR3 is CASSPSDRVAPLHF. CDR3 DNA: TGTGCCAGCAGCCCGTCTGACAGGGTGGCACCCCTCCACTTT. The full variable domain, its missing parts supplied by reference TRBV5-6 and TRBJ1-6, is DAGVTQSPTHLIKTRGQQVTLRCSPKSGHDTVSWYQQALGQGPQFIFQYYEEEERQRGNFPDRFSGHQFPNYSSELNVNALLLGDSALYLCASSPSDRVAPLHFGNGTRLTVT.